The sequence of this T cell receptor (beta chain) was determined in a study of blood T cells in healthy people across ages. Primers used in a second PCR of roughly 6 to 12 cycles were a sample-barcoded 5' primer and a J-beta primer mix. TCRdb processed the 5' RACE reads anew with MiXCR; each CDR3 protein has one entry. The sample has over a million distinct CDR3 sequences, roughly 24% seen once. Germline CDR1 is SGHTA and CDR2 is FQGNSA. V dropped 1 base and J dropped 4 bases, with 6 bases sitting between them. The CDR3 is made up of 13 amino acids. These records were also assigned to another study, of T cells of mothers and their children. From that second work: The authors found no persistent microchimeric T cell clones.

The chain employs TRBV7-2 and TRBJ2-3; D unresolved. Sequencing was carried out using blood. This sequence originates from a girl aged 2 to 10 in good health. Here the CDR3 reads CASSLDNSDTQYF. DNA for the CDR3: TGTGCCAGCAGCTTAGACAACTCAGATACGCAGTATTTT.